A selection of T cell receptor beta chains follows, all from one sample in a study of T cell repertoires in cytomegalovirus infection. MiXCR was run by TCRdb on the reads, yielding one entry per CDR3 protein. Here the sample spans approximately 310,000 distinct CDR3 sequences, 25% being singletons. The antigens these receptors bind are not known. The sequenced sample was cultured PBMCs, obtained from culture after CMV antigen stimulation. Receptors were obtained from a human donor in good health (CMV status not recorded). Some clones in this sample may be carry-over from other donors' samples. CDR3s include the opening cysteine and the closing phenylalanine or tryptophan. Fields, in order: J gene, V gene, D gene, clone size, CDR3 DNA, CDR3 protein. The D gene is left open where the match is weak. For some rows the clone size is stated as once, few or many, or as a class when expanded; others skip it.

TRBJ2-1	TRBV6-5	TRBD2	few	TGTGCCAGCAGTCATCTAGCGGGACCCACCTACAATGAGCAGTTCTTC	CASSHLAGPTYNEQFF
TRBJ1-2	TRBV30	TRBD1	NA	TGTGCCTACGACAGGGGAGGCTATGGCTACACCTTC	CAYDRGGYGYTF
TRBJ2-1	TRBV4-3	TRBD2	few	TGCGCCAGCAGCTTAGGACTAGCGGAGAAGGAGCAGTTCTTC	CASSLGLAEKEQFF
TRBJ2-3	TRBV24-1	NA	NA	TGTGCCACGCAGAGAAGTAGCACAGATACGCAGTATTTT	CATQRSSTDTQYF
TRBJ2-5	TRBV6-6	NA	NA	TGTGCCAGCAGTTACCTTGGGCGGAACCAAGAGACCCAGTACTTC	CASSYLGRNQETQYF
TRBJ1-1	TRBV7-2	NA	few	TGTGCCAGCAGTTATATCACCTCCCAGGGGTGGGGCACTGAAGCTTTCTTT	CASSYITSQGWGTEAFF
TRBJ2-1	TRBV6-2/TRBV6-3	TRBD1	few	TGTGCCAGCAGTTACCACCGGGACAGGGGAAGCAATGAGCAGTTCTTC	CASSYHRDRGSNEQFF
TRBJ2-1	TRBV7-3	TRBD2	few	TGTGCCAGCAGCCCCGGACTAGTCTTTGACCGGTTGGGGAAATACAATGAGCAGTTCTTC	CASSPGLVFDRLGKYNEQFF
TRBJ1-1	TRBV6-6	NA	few	TGTGCCAGCAGGCTGGACAACACTGAAGCTTTCTTT	CASRLDNTEAFF
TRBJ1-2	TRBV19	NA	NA	TGTGCCACCGTGGGAAACCGCCACTATGGCTACACCTTC	CATVGNRHYGYTF
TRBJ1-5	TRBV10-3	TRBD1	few	TGTGCCATCAGTGTGGGACAGGACAATCAGCCCCAGCATTTT	CAISVGQDNQPQHF
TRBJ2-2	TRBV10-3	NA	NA	TGTGCCATCAGTGAGGCCCGGGACACCGGGGAGCTGTTTTTT	CAISEARDTGELFF
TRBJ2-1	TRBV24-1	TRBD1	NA	TGTGCCACCAGTGACCCCCAGACAGGGAGCTCCTACAATGAGCAGTTCTTC	CATSDPQTGSSYNEQFF
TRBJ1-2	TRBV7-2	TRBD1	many	TGTGCCAGCAGCTCTACGGGACAGGGGGACGGCTACACCTTC	CASSSTGQGDGYTF
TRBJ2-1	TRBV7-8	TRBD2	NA	TGTGCCAGCAGCCCTCATAGCGGGGCGGGAGGGATCAATGAGCAGTTCTTC	CASSPHSGAGGINEQFF
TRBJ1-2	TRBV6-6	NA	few	TGTGCCAGCAGTGCTTCGGGAGGCCAGGACGACTATTATGGCTACACCTTC	CASSASGGQDDYYGYTF
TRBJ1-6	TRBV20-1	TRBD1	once	TGCAGTGCCGATAACAGGGGGGCCAATTCACCCCTCCACTTT	CSADNRGANSPLHF
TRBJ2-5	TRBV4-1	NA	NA	TGCGCCAGCAGCCAAGATCTGGTGACTGGGGAGACCCAGTACTTC	CASSQDLVTGETQYF
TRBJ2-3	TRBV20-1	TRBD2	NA	TGCAGTGCCTCGACTAGCGGGAGTGGAGATACGCAGTATTTT	CSASTSGSGDTQYF
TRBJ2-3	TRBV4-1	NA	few	TGCGCCAGCAGCCAAGCCCAAAGCACAGATACGCAGTATTTT	CASSQAQSTDTQYF
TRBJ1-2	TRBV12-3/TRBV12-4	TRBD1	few	TGTGCCAGCAGTTCAGGGGGCCGTGACTATGGCTACACCTTC	CASSSGGRDYGYTF
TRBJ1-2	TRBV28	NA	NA	TGTGCCAGCATAGGCAGCGCACCCGTCAACTATGGCTACACCTTC	CASIGSAPVNYGYTF
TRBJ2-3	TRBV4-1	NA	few	TGCGCCAGCAGCTTTTTCCGGACCCAAGGCACAGATACGCAGTATTTT	CASSFFRTQGTDTQYF
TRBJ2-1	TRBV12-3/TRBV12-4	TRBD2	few	TGTGCCAGCACCAGGACTAGCTCCTACAATGAGCAGTTCTTC	CASTRTSSYNEQFF
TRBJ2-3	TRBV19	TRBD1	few	TGTGCCATCGGACAGGGAGTCACAGATACGCAGTATTTT	CAIGQGVTDTQYF
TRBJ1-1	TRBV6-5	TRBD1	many	TGTGCCAGCAGTTACCTCCCGGACAGGGGGCTCACTGAAGCTTTCTTT	CASSYLPDRGLTEAFF
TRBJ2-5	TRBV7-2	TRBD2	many	TGTGCCAGCAGCTTAAGATCGACTAGCATAGAGACCCAGTACTTC	CASSLRSTSIETQYF
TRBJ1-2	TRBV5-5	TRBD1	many	TGTGCCAGCAGCTCCGCATCAGGGGGCGGGTATGGCTACACCTTC	CASSSASGGGYGYTF
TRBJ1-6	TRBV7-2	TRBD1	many	TGTGCCAGCAGCCTACGGACAGGGCTTTCACCCCTCCACTTT	CASSLRTGLSPLHF
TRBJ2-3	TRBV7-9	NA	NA	TGTGCCAGCAGCCTAGGAAGAGGAGTATTAGCAGATACGCAGTATTTT	CASSLGRGVLADTQYF
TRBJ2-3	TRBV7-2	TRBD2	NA	TGTGCCAGCAGCTTATTCTTTACTAGCGGACGCACAGATACGCAGTATTTT	CASSLFFTSGRTDTQYF
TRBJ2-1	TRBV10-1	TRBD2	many	TGCGCCAGCAGAACTAGCGACTCCTACAATGAGCAGTTCTTC	CASRTSDSYNEQFF
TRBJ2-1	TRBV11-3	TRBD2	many	TGTGCCAGCAGCCAAAGCGGGAGGCTGAATGAGCAGTTCTTC	CASSQSGRLNEQFF
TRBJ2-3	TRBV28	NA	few	TGTGCCAGCAAGGTGAGGAGCACAGATACGCAGTATTTT	CASKVRSTDTQYF
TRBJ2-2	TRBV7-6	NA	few	TGTGCCAGCAGCGCCCGACCGACCGGGGAGCTGTTTTTT	CASSARPTGELFF